This TCR beta chain was retrieved from a study of response to subunit inactivated influenza vaccine. Whole-study findings and limits: The study's authors posited that every seasonal influenza vaccination enlists few new T cells.

This CDR3 region has 13 residues. Trimming took off 2 bases at V and 7 bases at J, with 12 bases between the two ends. Germline-derived CDR1 and CDR2 are SQVTM and ANQGSEA. Each CDR3 protein gets one entry after TCRdb re-called the RT-PCR reads with MiXCR. The sample has roughly 650,000 distinct CDR3 sequences, 14% seen once. There are a few counts of this clonotype. Its antigen is as yet unknown. This TCR derives from a man between 50 and 59 years old who received an inactivated influenza vaccine. The rearrangement joins TRBV29-1 to TRBJ2-1; TRBD1 might be the D (5 bases). The sequences come from PBMCs from blood, collected 14 to 15 days before vaccination. In DNA form, the CDR3 reads TGCAGCGTTGAAAGGGCTCCAGGGAATGAGCAGTTCTTC. This codes for CSVERAPGNEQFF.